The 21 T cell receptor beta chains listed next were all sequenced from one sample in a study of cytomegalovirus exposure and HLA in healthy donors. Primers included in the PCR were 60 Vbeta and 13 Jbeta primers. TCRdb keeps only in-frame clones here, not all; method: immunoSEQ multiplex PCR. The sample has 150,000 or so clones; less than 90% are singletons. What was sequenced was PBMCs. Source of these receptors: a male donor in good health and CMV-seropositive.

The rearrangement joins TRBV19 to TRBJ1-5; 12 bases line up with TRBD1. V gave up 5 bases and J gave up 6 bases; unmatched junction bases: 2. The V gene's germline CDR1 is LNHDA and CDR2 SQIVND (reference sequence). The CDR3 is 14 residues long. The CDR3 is CASSGTGGRQPQHF. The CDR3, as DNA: TGTGCCAGTAGTGGGACAGGGGGCCGTCAGCCCCAGCATTTT.

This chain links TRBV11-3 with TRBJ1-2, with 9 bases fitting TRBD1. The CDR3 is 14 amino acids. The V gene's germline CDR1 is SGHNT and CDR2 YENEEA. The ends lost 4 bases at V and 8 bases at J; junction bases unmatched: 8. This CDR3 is CASSSTGGAIGYTF. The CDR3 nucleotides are TGTGCCAGCAGCTCTACAGGGGGCGCGATCGGCTACACCTTC.

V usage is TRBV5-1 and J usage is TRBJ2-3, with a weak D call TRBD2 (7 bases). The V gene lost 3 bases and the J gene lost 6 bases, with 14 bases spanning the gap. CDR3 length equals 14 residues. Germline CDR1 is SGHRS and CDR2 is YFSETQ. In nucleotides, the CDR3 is TGCGCCAGCAGCTCGTCCGGGGGGCAGGATACGCAGTATTTT. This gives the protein CASSSSGGQDTQYF.

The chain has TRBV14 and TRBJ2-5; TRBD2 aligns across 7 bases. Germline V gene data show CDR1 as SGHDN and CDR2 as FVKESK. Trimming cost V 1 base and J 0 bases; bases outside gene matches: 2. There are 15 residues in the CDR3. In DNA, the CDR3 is TGTGCCAGCAGCCAAGTGGGGGGGGACCAAGAGACCCAGTACTTC. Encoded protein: CASSQVGGDQETQYF.

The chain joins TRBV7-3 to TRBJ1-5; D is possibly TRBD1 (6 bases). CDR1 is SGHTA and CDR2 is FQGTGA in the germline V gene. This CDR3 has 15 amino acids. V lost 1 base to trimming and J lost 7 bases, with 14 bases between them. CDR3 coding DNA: TGTGCCAGCAGCTTAAGTGGGGGCGCGCGGCAGCCCCAGCATTTT. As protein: CASSLSGGARQPQHF.

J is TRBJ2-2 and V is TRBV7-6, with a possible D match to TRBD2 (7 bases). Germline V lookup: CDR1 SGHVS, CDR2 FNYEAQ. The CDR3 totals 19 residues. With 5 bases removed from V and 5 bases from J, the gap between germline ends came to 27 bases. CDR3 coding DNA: TGTGCCAGCAGCCTGGAGATGGGGGGCTCGGGAGGAGTGACCGGGGAGCTGTTTTTT. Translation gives CASSLEMGGSGGVTGELFF.

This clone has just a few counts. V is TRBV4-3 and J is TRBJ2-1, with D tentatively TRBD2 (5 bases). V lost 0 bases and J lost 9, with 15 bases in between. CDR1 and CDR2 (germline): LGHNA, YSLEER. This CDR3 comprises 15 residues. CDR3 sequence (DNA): TGCGCCAGCAGCCAAGATTTGACTACCGCCGGTGAGCAGTTCTTC. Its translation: CASSQDLTTAGEQFF.

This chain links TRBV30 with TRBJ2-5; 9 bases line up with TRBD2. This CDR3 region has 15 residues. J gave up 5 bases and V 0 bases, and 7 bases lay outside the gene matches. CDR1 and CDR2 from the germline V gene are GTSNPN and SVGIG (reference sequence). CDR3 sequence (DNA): TGTGCCTGGAGTGTACGGGTAGCGGGAGCGGAGACCCAGTACTTC. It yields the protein CAWSVRVAGAETQYF.

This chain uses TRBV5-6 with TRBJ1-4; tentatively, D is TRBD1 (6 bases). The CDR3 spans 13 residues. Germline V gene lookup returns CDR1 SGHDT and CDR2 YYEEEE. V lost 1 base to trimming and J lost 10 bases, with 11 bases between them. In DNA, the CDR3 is TGTGCCAGCAGCTTGAACAGGGACGGAAAACTGTTTTTT. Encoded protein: CASSLNRDGKLFF.

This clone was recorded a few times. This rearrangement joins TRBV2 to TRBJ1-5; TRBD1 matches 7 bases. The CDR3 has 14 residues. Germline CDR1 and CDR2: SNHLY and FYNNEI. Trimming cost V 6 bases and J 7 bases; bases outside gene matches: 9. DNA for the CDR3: TGTGCCAGCAGCCAGACAGGGCATTGGCAGCCCCAGCATTTT. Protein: CASSQTGHWQPQHF.

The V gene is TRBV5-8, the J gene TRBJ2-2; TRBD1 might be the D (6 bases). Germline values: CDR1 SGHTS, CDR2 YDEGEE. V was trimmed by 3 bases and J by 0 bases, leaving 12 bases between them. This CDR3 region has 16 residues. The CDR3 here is CASSSRRTANTGELFF. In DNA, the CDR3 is TGTGCCAGCAGCTCGCGCCGGACAGCGAACACCGGGGAGCTGTTTTTT.

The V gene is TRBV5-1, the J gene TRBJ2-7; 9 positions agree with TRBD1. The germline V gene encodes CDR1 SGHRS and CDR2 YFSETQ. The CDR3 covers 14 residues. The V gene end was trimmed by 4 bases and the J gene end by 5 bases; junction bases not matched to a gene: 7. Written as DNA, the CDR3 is TGCGCCAGCAGCCGGGACAGGGCCCCGCACGAGCAGTACTTC. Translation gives CASSRDRAPHEQYF.

The CDR3 loop reads CASSPPLGGNEKLFF. The CDR3 DNA sequence: TGTGCCAGCAGCCCGCCCCTGGGGGGAAATGAAAAACTGTTTTTT. The rearrangement links TRBV7-9 to TRBJ1-4; possible D gene TRBD1, 5 bases. Germline CDR1 SEHNR, CDR2 FQNEAQ (reference sequence). CDR3 length: 15 amino acids. Trimming took 5 bases from V and 5 from J, leaving 15 bases between them.

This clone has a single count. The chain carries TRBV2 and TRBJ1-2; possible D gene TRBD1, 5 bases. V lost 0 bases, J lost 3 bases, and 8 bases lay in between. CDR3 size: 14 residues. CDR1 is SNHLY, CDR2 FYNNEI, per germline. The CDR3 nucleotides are TGTGCCAGCAGTGAAGCTGCCAGGGACTATGGCTACACCTTC. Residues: CASSEAARDYGYTF.

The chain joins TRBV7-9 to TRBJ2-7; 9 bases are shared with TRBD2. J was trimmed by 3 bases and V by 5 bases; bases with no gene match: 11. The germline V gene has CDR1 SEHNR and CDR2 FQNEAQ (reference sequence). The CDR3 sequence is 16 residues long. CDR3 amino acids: CASSGLAGNRLYEQYF. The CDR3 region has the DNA TGTGCCAGCAGCGGCCTAGCGGGAAACCGCCTCTACGAGCAGTACTTC.

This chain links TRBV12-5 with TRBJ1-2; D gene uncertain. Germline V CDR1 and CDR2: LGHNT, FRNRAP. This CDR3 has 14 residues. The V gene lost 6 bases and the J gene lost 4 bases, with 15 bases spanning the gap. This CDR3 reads CASGPTRLLYGYTF. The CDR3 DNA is TGTGCTAGTGGCCCTACCAGGCTACTCTATGGCTACACCTTC.

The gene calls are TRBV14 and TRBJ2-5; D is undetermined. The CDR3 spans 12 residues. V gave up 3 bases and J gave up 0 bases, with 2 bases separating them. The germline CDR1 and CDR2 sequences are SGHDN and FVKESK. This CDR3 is CASSHNQETQYF. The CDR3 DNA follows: TGTGCCAGCAGCCACAACCAAGAGACCCAGTACTTC.

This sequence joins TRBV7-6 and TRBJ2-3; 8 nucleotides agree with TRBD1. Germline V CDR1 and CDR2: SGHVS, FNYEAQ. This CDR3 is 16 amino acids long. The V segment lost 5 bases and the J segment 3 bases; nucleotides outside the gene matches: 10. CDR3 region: CASSPTQGASTDTQYF. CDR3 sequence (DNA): TGTGCCAGCAGCCCAACGCAGGGGGCTTCGACAGATACGCAGTATTTT.

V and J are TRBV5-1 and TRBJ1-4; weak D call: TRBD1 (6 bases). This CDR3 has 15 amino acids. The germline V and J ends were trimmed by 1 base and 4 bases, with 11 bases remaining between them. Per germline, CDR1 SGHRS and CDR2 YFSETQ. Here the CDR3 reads CASSLFGQLNEKLFF. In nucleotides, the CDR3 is TGCGCCAGCAGCTTGTTTGGACAGCTTAATGAAAAACTGTTTTTT.

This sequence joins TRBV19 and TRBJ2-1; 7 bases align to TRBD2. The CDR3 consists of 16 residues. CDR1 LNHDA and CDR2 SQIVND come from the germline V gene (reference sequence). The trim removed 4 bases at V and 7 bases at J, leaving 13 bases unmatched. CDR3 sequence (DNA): TGTGCCAGTAGTAATCCTAGGGGAGGGACGGGTAATGAGCAGTTCTTC. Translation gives CASSNPRGGTGNEQFF.

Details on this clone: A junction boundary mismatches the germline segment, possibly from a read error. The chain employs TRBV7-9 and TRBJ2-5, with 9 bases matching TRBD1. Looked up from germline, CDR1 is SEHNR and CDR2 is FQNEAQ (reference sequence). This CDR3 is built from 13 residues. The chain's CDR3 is CSSTGGSQETQYF. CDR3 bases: TGTTCCAGCACAGGGGGCAGCCAAGAGACCCAGTACTTC. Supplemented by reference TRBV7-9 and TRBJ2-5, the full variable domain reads DTGVSQNPRHKITKRGQNVTFRCDPISEHNRLYWYRQTLGQGPEFLTYFQNEAQLEKSRLLSDRFSAERPKGSFSTLEIQRTEQGDSAMYLCSSTGGSQETQYFGPGTRLLVL.